This T cell receptor beta chain was documented in a study of blood T cell repertoires in COVID-19. The sample holds a few counts of this clone. Data came from immunoSEQ multiplex PCR; TCRdb stores just in-frame clones and leaves some out. The sample gives roughly 73,000 clones, approximately 80% of which show up once; around 15% is in the top ten. The receptor was derived from a human donor in a cohort sampled during active COVID-19. Sequencing used peripheral blood.

The CDR3 nucleotides read TGTGCCAGCAGCTTTAGGCTGGAGCGGGATACGCAGTATTTT. It codes for CASSFRLERDTQYF. This rearrangement joins TRBV5-6 to TRBJ2-3; maybe TRBD2 (5 bases). This CDR3 spans 14 amino acids. Germline V lookup: CDR1 SGHDT, CDR2 YYEEEE. V lost 2 bases and J 6 bases, leaving 13 bases between the germline ends.